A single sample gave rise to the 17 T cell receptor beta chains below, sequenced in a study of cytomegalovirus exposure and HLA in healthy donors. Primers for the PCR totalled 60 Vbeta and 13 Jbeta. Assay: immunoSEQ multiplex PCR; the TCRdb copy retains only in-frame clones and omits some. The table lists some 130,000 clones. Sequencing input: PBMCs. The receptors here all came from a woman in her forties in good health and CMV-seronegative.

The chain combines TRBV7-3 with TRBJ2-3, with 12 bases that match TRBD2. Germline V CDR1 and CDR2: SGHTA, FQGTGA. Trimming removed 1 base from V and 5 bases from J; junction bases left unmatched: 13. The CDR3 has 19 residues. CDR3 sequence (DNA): TGTGCCAGCAGCTTAAAACCGGCTAGCGGGGGGGCCTTTGGAGATACGCAGTATTTT. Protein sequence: CASSLKPASGGAFGDTQYF.

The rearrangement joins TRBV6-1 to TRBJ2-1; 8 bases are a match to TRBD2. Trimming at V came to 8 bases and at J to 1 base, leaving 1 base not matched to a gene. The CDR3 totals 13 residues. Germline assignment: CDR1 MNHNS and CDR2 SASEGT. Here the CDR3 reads CASRGGSYNEQFF. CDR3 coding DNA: TGTGCCAGCCGGGGGGGGTCCTACAATGAGCAGTTCTTC.

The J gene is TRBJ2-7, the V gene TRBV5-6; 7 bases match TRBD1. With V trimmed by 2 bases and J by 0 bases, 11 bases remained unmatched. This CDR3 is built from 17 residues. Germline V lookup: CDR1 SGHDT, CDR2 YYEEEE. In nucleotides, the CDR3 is TGTGCCAGCAGCTTTTTTCCCGGGACAGCTTTCTCCTACGAGCAGTACTTC. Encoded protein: CASSFFPGTAFSYEQYF.

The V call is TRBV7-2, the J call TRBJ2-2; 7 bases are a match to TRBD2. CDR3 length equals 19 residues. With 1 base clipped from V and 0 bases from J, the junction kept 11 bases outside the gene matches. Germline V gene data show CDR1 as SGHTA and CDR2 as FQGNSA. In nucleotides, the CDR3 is TGTGCCAGCAGCTTAGGGACTAGGGTTTTCTTATCGAACACCGGGGAGCTGTTTTTT. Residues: CASSLGTRVFLSNTGELFF. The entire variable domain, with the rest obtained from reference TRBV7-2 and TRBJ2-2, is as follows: GAGVSQSPSNKVTEKGKDVELRCDPISGHTALYWYRQSLGQGLEFLIYFQGNSAPDKSGLPSDRFSAERTGGSVSTLTIQRTQQEDSAVYLCASSLGTRVFLSNTGELFFGEGSRLTVL.

CDR3 residues: CASSISGGRSPLHF. The DNA of the CDR3 is TGTGCCAGCTCAATTTCAGGGGGCCGTTCACCCCTCCACTTT. The rearrangement uses TRBV18 and TRBJ1-6; 8 nucleotides align to TRBD1. J was trimmed by 9 bases and V by 5 bases; bases with no gene match: 6. In germline, CDR1 is KGHSH, CDR2 LQKENI. The CDR3 runs 14 residues.

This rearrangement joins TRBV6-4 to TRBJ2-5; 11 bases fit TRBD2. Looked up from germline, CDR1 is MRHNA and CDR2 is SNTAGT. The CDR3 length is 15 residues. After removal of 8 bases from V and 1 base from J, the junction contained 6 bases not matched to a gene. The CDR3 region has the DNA TGTGCCAGCGTACCTAGCGGGGGGTTCCAAGAGACCCAGTACTTC. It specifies CASVPSGGFQETQYF.

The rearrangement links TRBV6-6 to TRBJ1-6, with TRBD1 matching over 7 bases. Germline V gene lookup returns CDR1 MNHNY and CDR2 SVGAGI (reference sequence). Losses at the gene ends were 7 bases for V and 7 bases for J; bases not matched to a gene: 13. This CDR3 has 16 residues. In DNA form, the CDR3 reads TGTGCCAGCATCCCTCCTAGGGGACAGCCAAATTCACCCCTCCACTTT. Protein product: CASIPPRGQPNSPLHF.

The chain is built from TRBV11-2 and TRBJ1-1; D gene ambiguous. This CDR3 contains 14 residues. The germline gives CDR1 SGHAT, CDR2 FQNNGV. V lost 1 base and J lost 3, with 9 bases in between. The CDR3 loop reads CASSLASGYTEAFF. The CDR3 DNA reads TGTGCCAGCAGCTTAGCTTCGGGTTACACTGAAGCTTTCTTT.

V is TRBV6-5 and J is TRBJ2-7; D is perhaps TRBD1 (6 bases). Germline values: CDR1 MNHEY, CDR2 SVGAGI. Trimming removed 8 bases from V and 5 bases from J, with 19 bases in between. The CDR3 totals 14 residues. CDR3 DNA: TGTGCCAGCCCCCCGGGGACACCGCGGGACGAGCAGTACTTC. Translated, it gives CASPPGTPRDEQYF.

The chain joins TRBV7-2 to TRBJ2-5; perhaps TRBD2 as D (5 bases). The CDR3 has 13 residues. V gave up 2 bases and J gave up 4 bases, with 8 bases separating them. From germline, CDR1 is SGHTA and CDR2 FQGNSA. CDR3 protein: CASSLLRGETQYF. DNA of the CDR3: TGTGCCAGCAGCTTACTCCGGGGAGAGACCCAGTACTTC.

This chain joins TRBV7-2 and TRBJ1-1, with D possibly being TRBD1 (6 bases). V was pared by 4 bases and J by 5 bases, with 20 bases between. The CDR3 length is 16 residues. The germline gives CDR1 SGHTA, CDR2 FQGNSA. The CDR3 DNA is TGTGCCAGCAGCTCCCTTATTGGGGGGGCAGGGACTGAAGCTTTCTTT. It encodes CASSSLIGGAGTEAFF. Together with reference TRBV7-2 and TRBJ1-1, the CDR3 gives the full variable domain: GAGVSQSPSNKVTEKGKDVELRCDPISGHTALYWYRQSLGQGLEFLIYFQGNSAPDKSGLPSDRFSAERTGGSVSTLTIQRTQQEDSAVYLCASSSLIGGAGTEAFFGQGTRLTVV.

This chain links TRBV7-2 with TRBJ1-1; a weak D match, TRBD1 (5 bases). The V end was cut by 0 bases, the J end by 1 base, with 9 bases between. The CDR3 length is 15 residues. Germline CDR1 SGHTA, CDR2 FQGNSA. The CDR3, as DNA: TGTGCCAGCAGCTTAGCTGGGGCTGGGAACACTGAAGCTTTCTTT. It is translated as CASSLAGAGNTEAFF.

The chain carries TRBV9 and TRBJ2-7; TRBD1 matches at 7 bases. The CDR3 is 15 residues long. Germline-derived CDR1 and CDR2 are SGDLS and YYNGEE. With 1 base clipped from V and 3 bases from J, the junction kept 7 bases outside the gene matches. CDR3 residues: CASSVRDSFGYEQYF. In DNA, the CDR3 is TGTGCCAGCAGCGTACGGGACAGTTTCGGCTACGAGCAGTACTTC.

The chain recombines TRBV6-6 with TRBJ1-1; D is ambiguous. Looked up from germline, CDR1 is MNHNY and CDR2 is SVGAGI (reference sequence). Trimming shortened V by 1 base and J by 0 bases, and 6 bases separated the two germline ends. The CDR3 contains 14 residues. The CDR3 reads CASSYFAMNTEAFF. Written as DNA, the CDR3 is TGTGCCAGCAGTTACTTTGCTATGAACACTGAAGCTTTCTTT.

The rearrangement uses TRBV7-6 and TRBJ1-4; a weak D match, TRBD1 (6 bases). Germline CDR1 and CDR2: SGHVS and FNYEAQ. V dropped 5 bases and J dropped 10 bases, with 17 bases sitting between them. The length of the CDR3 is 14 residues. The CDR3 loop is CASSPQRTETKLFF. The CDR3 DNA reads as TGTGCCAGCAGCCCACAACGGACAGAAACAAAACTGTTTTTT.

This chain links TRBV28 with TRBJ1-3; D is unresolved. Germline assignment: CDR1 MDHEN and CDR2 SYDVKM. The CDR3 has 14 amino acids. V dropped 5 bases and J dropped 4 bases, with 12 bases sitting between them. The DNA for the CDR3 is TGTGCCAGCAGTCCCCCTGGGCAGGGAAACACCATATATTTT. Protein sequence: CASSPPGQGNTIYF.

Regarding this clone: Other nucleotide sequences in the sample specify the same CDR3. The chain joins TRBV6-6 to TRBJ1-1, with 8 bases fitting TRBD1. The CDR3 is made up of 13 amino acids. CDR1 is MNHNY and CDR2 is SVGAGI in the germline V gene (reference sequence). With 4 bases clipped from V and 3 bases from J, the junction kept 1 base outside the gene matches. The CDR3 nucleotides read TGTGCCAGCAGTTTGACAGGGGACACTGAAGCTTTCTTT. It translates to CASSLTGDTEAFF.